These 17 T cell receptor beta chains were sequenced from one sample in a study of blood T cell repertoires in COVID-19. The protocol was immunoSEQ multiplex PCR, while the TCRdb copy is restricted to in-frame clones and leaves out a portion. The data show roughly 120,000 clones, around 84% seen once. The specimen sequenced was peripheral blood. Source of these receptors: a human donor in a cohort sampled during active COVID-19.

The J gene is TRBJ2-1, the V gene TRBV15, with 9 nucleotides matching TRBD1. The ends lost 4 bases at V and 4 bases at J; junction bases unmatched: 8. This CDR3 has 16 amino acids. Germline V gene sequence: CDR1 LNHNV, CDR2 YYDKDF (reference sequence). The CDR3 sequence is CATSTGQGGGYNEQFF. CDR3 sequence (DNA): TGTGCCACCAGCACGGGACAGGGAGGAGGGTACAATGAGCAGTTCTTC.

The chain employs TRBV6-5 and TRBJ2-1, with TRBD2 identical over 10 bases. The CDR3 has 15 residues. Trimming removed 2 bases from V and 6 bases from J; junction bases left unmatched: 4. From germline, CDR1 is MNHEY and CDR2 SVGAGI. CDR3 nucleotide sequence: TGTGCCAGCAGTTACCTGGCTAGCGGGGGCAATGAGCAGTTCTTC. Protein: CASSYLASGGNEQFF.

This rearrangement joins TRBV29-1 to TRBJ1-1; no clear D. This CDR3 has 14 amino acids. Germline values: CDR1 SQVTM, CDR2 ANQGSEA. The V and J ends lost 5 bases and 11 bases respectively, with 24 bases between them. The CDR3 region is CSVRAGTESLWAFF. For the CDR3, the DNA is TGCAGCGTTCGGGCGGGAACGGAATCCCTATGGGCTTTCTTT.

J is TRBJ1-4 and V is TRBV19, with D uncertain. Trimming left V 0 bases short and J 7 bases short, with 12 bases between. Per the germline V gene, CDR1 is LNHDA and CDR2 is SQIVND (reference sequence). The CDR3 sequence is 15 residues long. The CDR3 is CASSIDTAGSEKLFF. DNA for the CDR3: TGTGCCAGTAGTATAGACACCGCGGGGAGTGAAAAACTGTTTTTT.

The chain couples TRBV7-9 to TRBJ2-3; TRBD2 matches at 11 bases. With V trimmed by 6 bases and J by 0 bases, 5 bases remained unmatched. Germline values: CDR1 SEHNR, CDR2 FQNEAQ (reference sequence). The CDR3 totals 16 residues. The CDR3 DNA sequence: TGTGCCAGCAGGTCGACTAGCGGGGATAGCACAGATACGCAGTATTTT. Protein product: CASRSTSGDSTDTQYF. Full variable domain (remainder filled in from reference TRBV7-9 and TRBJ2-3): DTGVSQNPRHKITKRGQNVTFRCDPISEHNRLYWYRQTLGQGPEFLTYFQNEAQLEKSRLLSDRFSAERPKGSFSTLEIQRTEQGDSAMYLCASRSTSGDSTDTQYFGPGTRLTVL.

The V call is TRBV11-2, the J call TRBJ2-7, with TRBD2 matching 8 bases. The germline gives CDR1 SGHAT, CDR2 FQNNGV. V lost 5 bases to trimming and J lost 1 base; unmatched junction nucleotides: 7. The CDR3 is made up of 15 amino acids. CDR3 residues: CASSGSGEGSYEQYF. The CDR3 bases are TGTGCCAGCAGCGGTAGCGGGGAAGGGTCCTACGAGCAGTACTTC.

This clone showed up just once. J is TRBJ1-2 and V is TRBV29-1, with unresolved D. The CDR3 is 12 amino acids. The V and J ends lost 4 bases and 4 bases respectively, with 10 bases between them. The germline CDR1 and CDR2 sequences are SQVTM and ANQGSEA. CDR3 bases: TGCAGCGTTGTGGAGTTTAGCTATGGCTACACCTTC. Translated: CSVVEFSYGYTF.

The V call is TRBV5-5, the J call TRBJ2-1; D might be TRBD1 (6 bases). Germline V CDR1 and CDR2: SGHKS, YYEKEE (reference sequence). V was trimmed by 1 base and J by 4 bases, leaving 12 bases between them. The CDR3 is 15 amino acids. Written as DNA, the CDR3 is TGTGCCAGCAGCTTGTCACAGGGTCAATACAATGAGCAGTTCTTC. Amino acids: CASSLSQGQYNEQFF. Using reference TRBV5-5 and TRBJ2-1 for the parts outside the CDR3, the full variable domain is DAGVTQSPTHLIKTRGQQVTLRCSPISGHKSVSWYQQVLGQGPQFIFQYYEKEERGRGNFPDRFSARQFPNYSSELNVNALLLGDSALYLCASSLSQGQYNEQFFGPGTRLTVL.

V is TRBV7-2 and J is TRBJ2-7, with a weak D call TRBD1 (7 bases). Germline V gives CDR1 SGHTA, CDR2 FQGNSA. The CDR3 totals 14 residues. V shed 2 bases and J shed 2 bases, with 10 bases lying between them. The CDR3 sequence: CASSLRRGAYEQYF. The CDR3 region has the DNA TGTGCCAGCAGCTTACGCAGGGGGGCCTACGAGCAGTACTTC.

The chain is built from TRBV2 and TRBJ1-3, with D maybe TRBD1 (6 bases). Germline assignment: CDR1 SNHLY and CDR2 FYNNEI. CDR3 length: 15 amino acids. The V and J ends lost 4 bases and 1 base respectively, with 11 bases between them. This CDR3 reads CASSAPGVSGNTIYF. CDR3 nucleotide sequence: TGTGCCAGCAGTGCCCCAGGGGTATCTGGAAACACCATATATTTT.

The rearrangement joins TRBV7-2 to TRBJ2-2; possible D gene TRBD1, 5 bases. V lost 3 bases and J lost 1, with 6 bases in between. Germline V CDR1 and CDR2: SGHTA, FQGNSA. The CDR3 extends over 14 amino acids. CDR3 DNA: TGTGCCAGCAGCTTCGGACAGAACACCGGGGAGCTGTTTTTT. It specifies CASSFGQNTGELFF.

V is TRBV6-6 and J is TRBJ2-3; D might be TRBD2 (5 bases). Trimming left V 8 bases short and J 5 bases short, with 14 bases between. Germline V gene sequence: CDR1 MNHNY, CDR2 SVGAGI (reference sequence). This CDR3 comprises 13 residues. CDR3 nucleotides: TGTGCCAGCCGCGGACGGGCGGGAGATACGCAGTATTTT. Amino acids: CASRGRAGDTQYF.

This clone was seen a few times. This chain connects TRBV30 to TRBJ2-5, with D unresolved. CDR1 is GTSNPN, CDR2 SVGIG, per germline (reference sequence). V lost 5 bases, J lost 0 bases, and 10 bases lay in between. CDR3 length: 13 amino acids. CDR3 protein: CAWDKRNQETQYF. The CDR3 nucleotides read TGTGCCTGGGATAAGCGTAACCAAGAGACCCAGTACTTC.

The chain joins TRBV19 to TRBJ2-7; 8 bases line up with TRBD1. The germline CDR1 and CDR2 sequences are LNHDA and SQIVND (reference sequence). Trimming cost V 7 bases and J 6 bases; bases outside gene matches: 11. The CDR3 runs 14 residues. The CDR3 coding sequence is TGTGCCAGTAACCCCCGCCAGGGGGCCAGCGAGCAGTACTTC. Translation gives CASNPRQGASEQYF. Using reference TRBV19 and TRBJ2-7 for the parts outside the CDR3, the full variable domain is DGGITQSPKYLFRKEGQNVTLSCEQNLNHDAMYWYRQDPGQGLRLIYYSQIVNDFQKGDIAEGYSVSREKKESFPLTVTSAQKNPTAFYLCASNPRQGASEQYFGPGTRLTVT.

The chain recombines TRBV10-3 with TRBJ1-2, with D possibly TRBD1 on 5 matching bases. Trimming took 3 bases from V and 4 from J, leaving 15 bases between them. The germline V gene has CDR1 ENHRY and CDR2 SYGVKD. This CDR3 is 15 amino acids long. The CDR3 region is CAISDTGPPIYGYTF. Written as DNA, the CDR3 is TGTGCCATCAGTGACACAGGACCACCAATCTATGGCTACACCTTC.

This clone was counted once. This chain links TRBV6-6 with TRBJ1-6; possibly TRBD1 for D (5 bases). The ends were cut back, 2 bases at V and 10 bases at J, with 9 bases in the middle. There are 13 residues in the CDR3. Germline V gene sequence: CDR1 MNHNY, CDR2 SVGAGI (reference sequence). CDR3 loop: CASSYGQGSPLHF. The CDR3 DNA is TGTGCCAGCAGTTACGGGCAGGGCTCACCCCTCCACTTT.

CDR3: CASSPSGRTDTQYF. DNA for the CDR3: TGTGCCAGCAGCCCCTCAGGCCGCACAGATACGCAGTATTTT. The chain uses TRBV3-1 (or the pseudogene TRBV3-2) and TRBJ2-3, with D hard to call. Germline-derived CDR1 and CDR2 are LGHDT and YNNKEL (reference sequence). V lost 4 bases and J lost 1, with 9 bases in between. The CDR3 loop spans 14 amino acids.